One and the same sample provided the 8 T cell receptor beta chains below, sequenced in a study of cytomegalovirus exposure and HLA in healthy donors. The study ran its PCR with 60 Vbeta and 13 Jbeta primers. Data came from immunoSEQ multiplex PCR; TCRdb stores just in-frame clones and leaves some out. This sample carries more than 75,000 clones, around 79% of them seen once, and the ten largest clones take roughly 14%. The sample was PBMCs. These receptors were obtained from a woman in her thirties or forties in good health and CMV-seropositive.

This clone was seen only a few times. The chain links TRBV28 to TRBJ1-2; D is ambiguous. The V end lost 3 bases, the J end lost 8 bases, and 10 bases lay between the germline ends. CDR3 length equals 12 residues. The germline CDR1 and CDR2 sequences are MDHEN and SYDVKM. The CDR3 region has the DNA TGTGCCAGCAGTTTTGCGGGGAGAGGCTACACCTTC. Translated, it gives CASSFAGRGYTF.

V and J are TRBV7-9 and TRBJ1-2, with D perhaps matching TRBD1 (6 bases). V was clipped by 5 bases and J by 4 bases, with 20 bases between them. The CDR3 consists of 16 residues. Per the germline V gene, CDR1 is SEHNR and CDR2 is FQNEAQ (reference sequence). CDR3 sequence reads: CASSVMTGHVGYGYTF. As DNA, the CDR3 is TGTGCCAGCAGCGTAATGACAGGTCACGTGGGCTATGGCTACACCTTC.

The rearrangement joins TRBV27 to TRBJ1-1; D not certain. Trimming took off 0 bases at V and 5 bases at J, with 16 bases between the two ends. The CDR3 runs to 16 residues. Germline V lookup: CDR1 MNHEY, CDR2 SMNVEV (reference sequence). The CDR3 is CASSLSSAGGWTEAFF. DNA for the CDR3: TGTGCCAGCAGTTTATCATCCGCCGGAGGATGGACTGAAGCTTTCTTT.

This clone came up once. The CDR3 here is CASSYSWQGVNTEAFF. The CDR3 bases are TGTGCCAGCAGTTACTCGTGGCAGGGGGTGAACACTGAAGCTTTCTTT. The chain combines TRBV6-5 with TRBJ1-1; 7 positions match TRBD1. The CDR3 runs 16 residues. After removal of 0 bases from V and 0 bases from J, the junction contained 4 bases not matched to a gene. From germline, CDR1 is MNHEY and CDR2 SVGAGI.

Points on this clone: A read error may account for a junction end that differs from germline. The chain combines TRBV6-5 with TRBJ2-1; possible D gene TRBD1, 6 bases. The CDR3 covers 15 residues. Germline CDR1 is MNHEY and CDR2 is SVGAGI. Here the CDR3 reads CASSHSNTGLGEQFF. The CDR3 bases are TGTGCCAGCAGTCACTCTAACACAGGGTTGGGTGAGCAGTTCTTC.

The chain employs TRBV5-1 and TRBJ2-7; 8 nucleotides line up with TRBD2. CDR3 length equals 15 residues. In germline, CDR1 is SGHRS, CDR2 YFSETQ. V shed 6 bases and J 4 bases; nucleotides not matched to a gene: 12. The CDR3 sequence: CASTGGGSGAYEQYF. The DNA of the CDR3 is TGCGCCAGCACCGGGGGGGGCAGCGGGGCTTACGAGCAGTACTTC.

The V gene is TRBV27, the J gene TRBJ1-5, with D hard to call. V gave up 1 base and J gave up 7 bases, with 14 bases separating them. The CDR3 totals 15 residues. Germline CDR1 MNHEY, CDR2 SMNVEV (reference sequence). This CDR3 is CASSLFLPAGQPQHF. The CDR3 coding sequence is TGTGCCAGCAGTTTATTTCTACCCGCGGGGCAGCCCCAGCATTTT.

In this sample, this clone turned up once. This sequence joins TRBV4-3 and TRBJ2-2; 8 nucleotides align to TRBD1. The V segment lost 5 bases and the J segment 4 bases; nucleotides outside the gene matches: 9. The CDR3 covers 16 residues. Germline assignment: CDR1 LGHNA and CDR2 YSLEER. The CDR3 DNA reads TGCGCCAGCAGCAAGGCAGGGGGCGTGGGCACCGGGGAGCTGTTTTTT. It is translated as CASSKAGGVGTGELFF.